This record looks at one T cell receptor (beta chain) sequence and its context. Profiled with immunoSEQ multiplex PCR; TCRdb holds only in-frame clones, not every one. The table lists roughly 130,000 clones, around 87% of them singletons. These data are taken from a study of blood T cell repertoires in COVID-19. The CDR3 loop spans 12 amino acids. The V end lost 2 bases, the J end lost 9 bases, and 11 bases lay between the germline ends. Germline V gives CDR1 SEHNR, CDR2 FQNEAQ (reference sequence). The rearrangement uses TRBV7-9 and TRBJ2-7, with D possibly matching TRBD2 (6 bases). Sequencing was done on a sample of peripheral blood. The source of this sequence is a woman aged 60-70 years with acute or convalescent COVID-19. The CDR3 loop reads CASSLSLGLQYV. For the CDR3, the DNA is TGTGCCAGCAGCTTATCTCTGGGACTGCAGTACGTC.